This record covers a single T cell receptor beta chain. What this receptor recognizes is not known. Base qualities are not at hand, and no much larger clone is one base apart. The data were obtained in a study of blood T cell repertoires in COVID-19 (dated by TCRdb to 2018 to 2020). Some background on the complete study: Samples from collaborators originated in the United States, Italy and Spain and spanned both the acute and convalescent phases of COVID-19. The material from the prospective study consisted of cDNA or gDNA derived from T cells, B-cell-depleted T cells, or PBMCs. Deeply sampled blood TCRbeta repertoires from subjects exposed to, actively infected with, or recovered from COVID-19 were included in the dataset. The repertoires were released in a freely available public database meant as a resource for research on the immune response to SARS-CoV-2. The samples were drawn from two sources: the first 160 participants of the ongoing ImmuneRACE study, and fewer than 1,500 subjects contributed by 6 global collaborators. The sample metadata nearly always contained a de-identified subject ID, COVID-19 status, age in years and sex. Where HLA class I and class II types were available, the types were taken from metadata supplied by the sample provider, not from assay-based typing. Study-wide findings and limitations: How much clinical and demographic metadata was included differed by source and by participant, and the metadata was provided uncurated.

The CDR3 goes from the cysteine to the phenylalanine over 16 residues. CDR3 DNA is the only sequence kept; it has 48 bases, read in frame from the first base. The CDR1 and CDR2 encoded by the germline V gene (reference sequence) are SEHNR and FQNEAQ. Compared with germline, V lacks 1 base and J lacks 6 bases; bases without a gene match: 8. TCRbeta CDR3 regions were amplified from genomic DNA using the immunoSEQ Assay, a bias-controlled multiplex PCR. Under the source paper's analysis protocol: The number of nucleated cells in each sample was estimated from the amplification of reference gene primers within the assay. Sequence reads were collapsed and filtered to measure the absolute abundance of every unique TCRbeta CDR3 rearrangement. For each sample, productive Simpson clonality was calculated as the square root of Simpson's diversity index over productive rearrangements. TCRdb re-hosts the immuneACCESS table, in-frame sequences only. Its copies lack some clones; in the studies checked, an unresolved V gene accounts for under half of them, and the cause for the rest is not known. The DNA gave D and trimming, while V, J and clone size come from that table. The sample includes approximately 300,000 clones, with 75% to 90% observed a single time. In total, the top ten clones hold roughly 6.3% of the sample.

At one collaborating source in Seattle, patients were enrolled during active infection and were followed longitudinally through the course of disease. Each collaborating institution followed its own protocols to collect whole blood in K2EDTA tubes. For TCRbeta analysis, collaborator samples were shipped as frozen whole blood, as isolated PBMCs, or as DNA extracted from either sample type. The chain was built from TRBV7-9 and TRBJ2-1, with TRBD2 matching 8 junction bases. The material sequenced was peripheral blood. The source of this sequence is a woman in her forties or fifties with COVID-19, enrolled during active disease. For the CDR3, the sequence is CASSLVIPAGANEQFF. The DNA is TGTGCCAGCAGCTTAGTAATCCCAGCGGGAGCCAATGAGCAGTTCTTC.